The clone carrying this T cell receptor beta chain was observed at least ten times. The sample is drawn from a study of T cell repertoires in cytomegalovirus infection. Study at large: It was the public TCR beta signatures that indicated both CMV infection and matching HLA type.

The V gene's germline CDR1 is DFQATT and CDR2 SNEGSKA (reference sequence). V dropped 0 bases and J dropped 4; count of bases not matched to a gene: 7. The CDR3 runs to 16 residues. TCRdb re-called the reads through MiXCR, storing one row per CDR3 protein. The table includes nearly 550,000 distinct CDR3 sequences, 15% to 20% detected once. The gene calls are TRBV20-1 and TRBJ2-1, with 9 bases lining up with TRBD2. Sequencing was done on a sample of CD8+ T cells from PBMCs. This receptor was identified in a human donor in good health (CMV status not recorded). Some clones in this sample may be carry-over from other donors' samples. The CDR3 DNA reads as TGCAGTGCTAGAGATCTCGAGCGGGGGGAGTACAATGAGCAGTTCTTC. Protein product: CSARDLERGEYNEQFF.